The clone carrying this T cell receptor beta chain was counted ten times or more. The time point is: newly diagnosed GD, antithyroid drugs for less than 3 months. The TCR library was made from RNA that had been extracted from PBMCs in TRIzol. The CDR3 spans 14 residues. Germline V CDR1 and CDR2: MNHGY, SAAAGT. V lost 10 bases and J 0 bases, leaving 13 bases between the germline ends. According to the study, TCR beta libraries were built with iRepertoire HTBI primers and CDR3-region Arm-PCR. A single record per CDR3 protein comes from TCRdb applying MiXCR to the multiplex PCR reads. The table records roughly 500,000 distinct CDR3 sequences, around 11% of them present only once. The data stem from a study of regulatory T cells in long-lasting Graves disease. These data were also filed under a second study, of T cells in Graves' hyperthyroidism and ophthalmopathy.

The sample was peripheral blood mononuclear cells (PBMCs), taken at new diagnosis, from a patient treated with antithyroid drugs. The sequence came from a woman in her 30s with Graves disease. The rearrangement joins TRBV6-8 to TRBJ1-5, with a possible D match to TRBD1 (5 bases). CDR3 region: CATGTPYSNQPQHF. The CDR3 DNA reads as TGTGCCACAGGGACCCCCTATAGCAATCAGCCCCAGCATTTT.